Many counts were recorded for the clone carrying this T cell receptor beta chain. The sample originates from a study of T cells in Graves' hyperthyroidism and ophthalmopathy. From germline, CDR1 is SGHTA and CDR2 FQGTGA. V was clipped by 0 bases and J by 7 bases, with 7 bases between them. There are 13 residues in the CDR3. Amplification of TCR beta CDR3 regions used RNA as the template. An initial round of RT-PCR targeting the TCR CDR3 relied on the HTBI primer set. TCRdb reprocessed the multiplex PCR reads via MiXCR and lists one record per CDR3 protein. The table includes about 410,000 distinct CDR3 sequences, 13% to 15% detected once.

V and J are TRBV7-3 and TRBJ2-1; no firm D call. Sequenced sample: blood. The TCR comes from a woman in her twenties or thirties with Graves' ophthalmopathy. The CDR3 region is CASSLTKENEQFF. Written as DNA, the CDR3 is TGTGCCAGCAGCTTAACAAAGGAGAATGAGCAGTTCTTC.